The entry that follows covers one T cell receptor (beta chain) sequence. The sample is drawn from a study of blood T cell repertoires in COVID-19. Study-wide background: COVID-19 samples collected from the United States, Italy and Spain covered acute and convalescent phases. PBMCs, B-cell-depleted T cells, or T cells were the source of the cDNA or gDNA that made up the material.

After removal of 0 bases from V and 8 bases from J, the junction contained 4 bases not matched to a gene. CDR1 is SGHKS and CDR2 is YYEKEE in the germline V gene (reference sequence). The CDR3 consists of 14 residues. One Seattle source followed patients from active infection through their disease course. Original methodology: Cell counts per sample came from amplifying reference gene primers. The repertoire was sequenced with immunoSEQ multiplex PCR; TCRdb's copy has only in-frame clones and lacks some. V and J calls and clone size are given by that table; D and trimming were obtained from the DNA. The sample yields about 350,000 clones, about 92% seen once.

This TCR came from a woman aged 60 to 75 with COVID-19, enrolled during active disease. The rearrangement uses TRBV5-5 and TRBJ2-4; 8 nucleotides match TRBD2. Sequenced: peripheral blood. The CDR3 protein is CASSLVAAGDIQYF. For the CDR3, the DNA is TGTGCCAGCAGCTTGGTGGCAGCGGGGGACATTCAGTACTTC.